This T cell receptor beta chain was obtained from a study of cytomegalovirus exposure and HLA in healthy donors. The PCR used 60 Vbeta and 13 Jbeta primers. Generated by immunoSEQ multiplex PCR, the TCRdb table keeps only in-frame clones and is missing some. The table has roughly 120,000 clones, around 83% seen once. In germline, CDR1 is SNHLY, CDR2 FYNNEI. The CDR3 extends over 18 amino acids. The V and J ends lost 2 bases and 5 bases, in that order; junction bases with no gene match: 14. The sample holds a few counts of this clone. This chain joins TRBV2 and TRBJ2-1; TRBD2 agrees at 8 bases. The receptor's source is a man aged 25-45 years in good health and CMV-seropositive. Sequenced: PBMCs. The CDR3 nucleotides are TGTGCCAGCAGTGAATTTCAATTGAGCGGGAGTCCCAACAATGAGCAGTTCTTC. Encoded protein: CASSEFQLSGSPNNEQFF.